The 26 T cell receptor beta chains below all came from one sample that was sequenced in a study of CD8+CD57+ T cells in acquired aplastic anemia. TCR beta VDJ and CDR3 profiles were obtained from a genomic DNA template. A single record per CDR3 protein comes from TCRdb applying MiXCR to the reads. The table shows about half a million distinct CDR3 sequences, with 25% to 40% occurring only once. Sequenced patients had shown CD8+CD57+ cell expansion by flow cytometry. The sample comprised sorted CD4+, CD8+, or CD8+CD57+ T cells (not recorded which) from PBMCs. The receptors were sampled from a human donor with aplastic anemia.

This clonotype was seen at least ten times. J is TRBJ1-6 and V is TRBV20-1; D remains ambiguous. Germline V gives CDR1 DFQATT, CDR2 SNEGSKA (reference sequence). The CDR3 has 15 residues. The V and J ends lost 0 bases and 3 bases respectively, with 9 bases between them. DNA of the CDR3: TGCAGTGCTAGAGATTCAAGCGGCTATAATTCACCCCTCCACTTT. Translated, it gives CSARDSSGYNSPLHF.

This clonotype occurred many times. The chain combines TRBV19 with TRBJ2-7; 7 bases align to TRBD1. Trimming cost V 4 bases and J 2 bases; bases outside gene matches: 11. The CDR3 runs 16 residues. The germline V gene encodes CDR1 LNHDA and CDR2 SQIVND (reference sequence). Written as DNA, the CDR3 is TGTGCCAGTAGTAACCCCGGGCAGGGGGAAACCTACGAGCAGTACTTC. Translation: CASSNPGQGETYEQYF.

The genes are TRBV5-1 and TRBJ2-1; TRBD2 agrees at 7 bases. The V gene's germline CDR1 is SGHRS and CDR2 YFSETQ. V lost 1 base and J lost 5; bases outside the gene matches: 3. The CDR3 runs 14 residues. The CDR3 DNA sequence: TGCGCCAGCAGCTTGAGCCTAGCGGACAATGAGCAGTTCTTC. Translation gives CASSLSLADNEQFF. Complete variable domain (other parts from reference TRBV5-1 and TRBJ2-1): KAGVTQTPRYLIKTRGQQVTLSCSPISGHRSVSWYQQTPGQGLQFLFEYFSETQRNKGNFPGRFSGRQFSNSRSEMNVSTLELGDSALYLCASSLSLADNEQFFGPGTRLTVL.

Comments on this clonotype: At one end the junction does not follow the germline gene, possibly because of a read error. The chain joins TRBV6-1 to TRBJ2-7; 8 bases are a match to TRBD2. In germline, CDR1 is MNHNS, CDR2 SASEGT. The CDR3 contains 15 residues. The CDR3 coding sequence is TGTGCCCGCAGTACACTCGGACTAGCATCCTACGAGCAGTACTTC. Encoded protein: CARSTLGLASYEQYF.

The chain is built from TRBV25-1 and TRBJ2-1, with D tentatively TRBD2 (6 bases). The CDR3 is made up of 16 amino acids. Germline V gene sequence: CDR1 MGHDK, CDR2 SYGVNS. Trimming cost V 6 bases and J 5 bases, with 20 bases left between them. Here the CDR3 reads CASSRSSSASHNEQFF. The CDR3 DNA reads as TGTGCCAGCAGCCGAAGCTCTAGCGCGTCTCACAATGAGCAGTTCTTC.

In its sample, this clonotype was seen a few times. The chain links TRBV13 to TRBJ1-4; maybe TRBD1 (5 bases). V was cut by 3 bases and J by 7 bases, with 12 bases left in between. The germline V gene encodes CDR1 PRHDT and CDR2 FYEKMQ (reference sequence). The CDR3 spans 14 residues. The CDR3: CASSLRGAVEKLFF. The CDR3 DNA sequence: TGTGCCAGCAGCTTGAGAGGGGCCGTTGAAAAACTGTTTTTT.

The sample holds a few counts of this clonotype. The chain uses TRBV3-1 and TRBJ1-2; D may be TRBD1 (6 bases). Germline CDR1 is LGHDT and CDR2 is YNNKEL (reference sequence). V was trimmed by 0 bases and J by 7 bases, leaving 12 bases between them. This CDR3 is 14 amino acids long. CDR3 nucleotides: TGTGCCAGCAGCCAAGATTACAGGGAGGGTGGCTACACCTTC. Its translation is CASSQDYREGGYTF. The full variable domain, its missing parts supplied by reference TRBV3-1 and TRBJ1-2, is DTAVSQTPKYLVTQMGNDKSIKCEQNLGHDTMYWYKQDSKKFLKIMFSYNNKELIINETVPNRFSPKSPDKAHLNLHINSLELGDSAVYFCASSQDYREGGYTFGSGTRLTVV.

V and J are TRBV30 and TRBJ2-7; D is possibly TRBD1 (5 bases). The CDR3 length is 12 residues. The germline CDR1 and CDR2 sequences are GTSNPN and SVGIG (reference sequence). The V end was cut by 3 bases, the J end by 3 bases, with 9 bases between. The CDR3 nucleotides read TGTGCCTGGAGACCGGACATCTACGAGCAGTACTTC. Protein: CAWRPDIYEQYF. The whole variable domain, remainder taken from reference TRBV30 and TRBJ2-7, is SQTIHQWPATLVQPVGSPLSLECTVEGTSNPNLYWYRQAAGRGLQLLFYSVGIGQISSEVPQNLSASRPQDRQFILSSKKLLLSDSGFYLCAWRPDIYEQYFGPGTRLTVT.

This chain joins TRBV10-3 and TRBJ1-6; 7 bases map to TRBD1. V lost 5 bases, J lost 8 bases, and 6 bases stayed unmatched. From germline, CDR1 is ENHRY and CDR2 SYGVKD. This CDR3 has 14 residues. The CDR3 nucleotides read TGTGCCATCAGTAAACGACAGGGTTATTCACCCCTCCACTTT. It encodes CAISKRQGYSPLHF.

The genes are TRBV3-1 and TRBJ2-7, with 8 bases fitting TRBD1. With V trimmed by 0 bases and J by 3 bases, 16 bases remained unmatched. This CDR3 comprises 19 residues. Germline V CDR1 and CDR2: LGHDT, YNNKEL (reference sequence). CDR3 amino acids: CASSQDQGASQEDRYEQYF. The CDR3 DNA reads as TGTGCCAGCAGCCAAGACCAGGGGGCAAGTCAGGAGGACCGCTACGAGCAGTACTTC.

The chain has TRBV6-1 and TRBJ2-2; D is undetermined. The CDR3 has 12 residues. V was shortened by 8 bases and J by 3 bases, with 7 bases between the two germline ends. Germline assignment: CDR1 MNHNS and CDR2 SASEGT. Here the CDR3 DNA reads TGTGCCAGCCGTCGGGACACCGGGGAGCTGTTTTTT. This gives the protein CASRRDTGELFF.

A remark on this clonotype: This may stem from a read error, because a much larger clone lies one nucleotide away. This chain links TRBV7-3 with TRBJ1-5; maybe TRBD1 (6 bases). The germline CDR1 and CDR2 sequences are SGHTA and FQGTGA. This CDR3 is built from 13 residues. The DNA of the CDR3 is TGTGCCTGCAGCGAAACAGGGACCACGCCCCAGCATTTT. This encodes CACSETGTTPQHF. Full variable domain (outside the CDR3, taken from reference TRBV7-3 and TRBJ1-5): GAGVSQTPSNKVTEKGKYVELRCDPISGHTALYWYRQSLGQGPEFLIYFQGTGAADDSGLPNDRFFAVRPEGSVSTLKIQRTERGDSAVYLCACSETGTTPQHFGDGTRLSIL.

The rearrangement joins TRBV10-3 to TRBJ1-1, with 7 bases identical to TRBD1. Germline CDR1 and CDR2: ENHRY and SYGVKD. With 6 bases clipped from V and 0 bases from J, the junction kept 4 bases outside the gene matches. This CDR3 has 14 amino acids. The CDR3 reads CAIRTTGVNTEAFF. DNA of the CDR3: TGTGCCATCAGAACCACAGGGGTGAACACTGAAGCTTTCTTT.

The chain couples TRBV11-1 to TRBJ1-3, with a weak D call TRBD1 (5 bases). CDR3 length: 15 amino acids. V lost 4 bases and J 6 bases, leaving 16 bases between the germline ends. Germline V lookup: CDR1 SGHAT, CDR2 FQDESV (reference sequence). The CDR3 sequence is CASSCWTLGLNTIYF. CDR3 DNA: TGTGCCAGCAGCTGCTGGACCTTGGGACTAAACACCATATATTTT. Using reference TRBV11-1 and TRBJ1-3 for the parts outside the CDR3, the full variable domain is EAEVAQSPRYKITEKSQAVAFWCDPISGHATLYWYRQILGQGPELLVQFQDESVVDDSQLPKDRFSAERLKGVDSTLKIQPAELGDSAMYLCASSCWTLGLNTIYFGEGSWLTVV.

This clonotype occurred once. The J gene is TRBJ1-1, the V gene TRBV5-1; D call uncertain. Trimming removed 0 bases at V and 2 bases at J, with 8 bases between. Germline V lookup: CDR1 SGHRS, CDR2 YFSETQ. The CDR3 has 14 amino acids. Here the CDR3 DNA reads TGCGCCAGCAGCTTGGCGGGTGCAAACACTGAAGCTTTCTTT. Protein: CASSLAGANTEAFF.

The chain links TRBV2 to TRBJ2-2, with TRBD2 matching 9 bases. Germline trimming cut 8 bases from V and 2 bases from J; bases unmatched to any gene: 6. Germline assignment: CDR1 SNHLY and CDR2 FYNNEI. The length of the CDR3 is 15 residues. The DNA of the CDR3 is TGTGCCAGCCTCGGACTAGCGACCAACACCGGGGAGCTGTTTTTT. Its translation: CASLGLATNTGELFF.

The chain recombines TRBV10-3 with TRBJ2-3; no definite D call. Trimming removed 2 bases from V and 1 base from J, with 4 bases in between. CDR1 and CDR2 (germline): ENHRY, SYGVKD. This CDR3 is built from 13 residues. CDR3 region: CAISEPRTDTQYF. As DNA, the CDR3 is TGTGCCATCAGTGAGCCACGCACAGATACGCAGTATTTT.

This clonotype was seen more than once but under ten times. The chain recombines TRBV9 with TRBJ2-7, with D perhaps TRBD1 (5 bases). V lost 0 bases and J lost 6, with 13 bases in between. The length of the CDR3 is 14 residues. Looked up from germline, CDR1 is SGDLS and CDR2 is YYNGEE. CDR3 in amino acids: CASSVDNWGGEQYF. The CDR3 DNA reads as TGTGCCAGCAGCGTAGATAACTGGGGCGGCGAGCAGTACTTC.

The gene calls are TRBV11-2 and TRBJ2-1; possible D gene TRBD2, 6 bases. Germline CDR1 SGHAT, CDR2 FQNNGV. Trimming took off 3 bases at V and 3 bases at J, with 9 bases between the two ends. This CDR3 is built from 14 residues. The CDR3 coding sequence is TGTGCCAGCAGCTTGCCGGGGGTCTACAATGAGCAGTTCTTC. Its translation is CASSLPGVYNEQFF.

This clonotype was observed many times. The J gene is TRBJ2-1, the V gene TRBV19; D unclear. Trimming shortened V by 6 bases and J by 4 bases, and 10 bases separated the two germline ends. The CDR3 extends over 13 amino acids. Looked up from germline, CDR1 is LNHDA and CDR2 is SQIVND (reference sequence). Here the CDR3 DNA reads TGTGCCAGTAGCCCTCTCAAATACAATGAGCAGTTCTTC. Translation: CASSPLKYNEQFF.

The chain couples TRBV29-1 to TRBJ2-2; TRBD1 might be the D (5 bases). This CDR3 region has 12 residues. The V gene's germline CDR1 is SQVTM and CDR2 ANQGSEA. V gave up 4 bases and J gave up 8 bases, with 11 bases separating them. The CDR3 sequence is CSVGNRPGELFF. DNA for the CDR3: TGCAGCGTTGGGAACAGGCCGGGGGAGCTGTTTTTT.

This clonotype has ten or more counts. V usage is TRBV7-9 and J usage is TRBJ2-5; possible D gene TRBD2, 6 bases. This CDR3 spans 17 amino acids. V lost 5 bases and J 2 bases, leaving 21 bases between the germline ends. Germline CDR1 is SEHNR and CDR2 is FQNEAQ (reference sequence). The CDR3 DNA is TGTGCCAGCAGCGCTACTTCAGGGACTGTTGGGCAAGAGACCCAGTACTTC. Amino acids: CASSATSGTVGQETQYF.

V usage is TRBV29-1 and J usage is TRBJ2-1; the match to TRBD2 covers 13 bases. This CDR3 spans 14 amino acids. Germline loops: CDR1 SQVTM, CDR2 ANQGSEA. V was clipped by 4 bases and J by 7 bases; unmatched bases: 4. This CDR3 is CSVVGLAGQNEQFF. CDR3 DNA: TGCAGCGTTGTGGGACTAGCGGGACAGAATGAGCAGTTCTTC.

This clonotype was seen a handful of times. The CDR3 DNA reads as TGTGCCAGCAGCCTTATTAGGGAGACCCAGCATTTT. Encoded protein: CASSLIRETQHF. The J gene is TRBJ1-5, the V gene TRBV6-1, with unresolved D. CDR1 and CDR2 from the germline V gene are MNHNS and SASEGT. V lost 6 bases, J lost 11 bases, and 14 bases lay in between. This CDR3 has 12 amino acids.

V usage is TRBV2 and J usage is TRBJ1-5, with 9 bases lining up with TRBD1. CDR1 is SNHLY and CDR2 is FYNNEI in the germline V gene. The V gene end was trimmed by 4 bases and the J gene end by 5 bases; junction bases not matched to a gene: 3. This CDR3 has 14 amino acids. The CDR3 protein is CASSVGDRDQPQHF. The CDR3 bases are TGTGCCAGCAGTGTAGGGGACAGGGATCAGCCCCAGCATTTT.

Written as DNA, the CDR3 is TGTGCCACCACCTCGGACAGGGACTATGGGGGCTACACCTTC. It is translated as CATTSDRDYGGYTF. The chain employs TRBV10-3 and TRBJ1-2; 8 nucleotides line up with TRBD1. The CDR3 loop spans 14 amino acids. In germline, CDR1 is ENHRY, CDR2 SYGVKD. After removal of 10 bases from V and 8 bases from J, the junction contained 15 bases not matched to a gene.